A selection of T cell receptor beta chains follows, all from one sample in a study of blood T cell repertoires in COVID-19. Clones were read by immunoSEQ multiplex PCR, and TCRdb kept only the in-frame ones, dropping some. The data show tens of thousands of clones, almost 85% seen once. The sample comprised peripheral blood. These receptor sequences come from a human donor in a cohort sampled during active COVID-19. CDR3s include the opening cysteine and the closing phenylalanine or tryptophan. A D gene is named only where the DNA matches it firmly. Clone size, where shown, is once, few, many, or a class for clones that have expanded.

clone_size,d_call,v_call,j_call,cdr3_nt,cdr3_aa
.,.,TRBV11-3,TRBJ2-7,TGTGCCAGCAGCCAGGGGGGCCTAGCGGGTCCCCGGGAGCAGTACTTC,CASSQGGLAGPREQYF
.,.,TRBV3-1/TRBV3-2,TRBJ2-1,TGTGCCAGCAGCCTGTCAGGGCCTGAGCAGTTCTTC,CASSLSGPEQFF
.,.,TRBV18,TRBJ2-3,TGTGCCAGCTCCCGACGGAGAACTACAGATACGCAGTATTTT,CASSRRRTTDTQYF
.,TRBD1,TRBV28,TRBJ1-1,TGTGCCAGCTCTCTCTTCCAGGGGGCGGGGAACACTGAAGCTTTCTTT,CASSLFQGAGNTEAFF
.,TRBD1,TRBV7-6,TRBJ1-4,TGTGCCAGCAGCTTCTCAGGGGGCGGTAATGAAAAACTGTTTTTT,CASSFSGGGNEKLFF
once,.,TRBV18,TRBJ1-4,TGTGCCAGCTCACCACGGGGGGGTAATGAAAAACTGTTTTTT,CASSPRGGNEKLFF
.,TRBD1,TRBV7-9,TRBJ2-2,TGTGCCAGCAGCTTAGGACAGGGATTGGCCACCGGGGAGCTGTTTTTT,CASSLGQGLATGELFF
.,TRBD2,TRBV9,TRBJ2-3,TGTGCCAGCAGCGTAGAAAGCGGGGGGAGCACAGATACGCAGTATTTT,CASSVESGGSTDTQYF
.,.,TRBV3-1/TRBV3-2,TRBJ1-2,TGTGCCAGCAGCCAAGGGCAGGGCGGCTATGGCTACACCTTC,CASSQGQGGYGYTF
.,TRBD1,TRBV19,TRBJ2-6,TGTGCCAGTAGTATGGGACAGGGGGTTACAGGGGTCAACGTCCTGACTTTC,CASSMGQGVTGVNVLTF
.,.,TRBV2,TRBJ2-3,TGTGCCAGCAACAGGGAAGGGGATACGCAGTATTTT,CASNREGDTQYF
.,.,TRBV11-3,TRBJ2-7,TGTGCCAGCAGCTTACCCCCAGGGCCCGAGCAGTACTTC,CASSLPPGPEQYF
.,TRBD2,TRBV18,TRBJ2-7,TGTGCCAGCTCACCACTAGCGGGGAGCTCCTACGAGCAGTACTTC,CASSPLAGSSYEQYF
once,TRBD1,TRBV6-5,TRBJ1-4,TGTGCCAGCAGAGACCCGGACAGGTTTAATGAAAAACTGTTTTTT,CASRDPDRFNEKLFF
.,.,TRBV7-6,TRBJ2-7,TGTGCCAGCAGCTTAGTCGACAAGCACGAGCAGTACTTC,CASSLVDKHEQYF
.,.,TRBV27,TRBJ1-2,TGTGCCAGCAGTTTATCTAGGGAGGACTATGGCTACACCTTC,CASSLSREDYGYTF
.,.,TRBV4-3,TRBJ1-5,TGCGCCAGCAGCCAAGATAGGGTGGGAGGGTTAAGCCCCCAGCATTTT,CASSQDRVGGLSPQHF
once,TRBD1,TRBV7-9,TRBJ1-1,TGTGCCAGCAGCAATTCAGGGGGCACTGAAGCTTTCTTT,CASSNSGGTEAFF
.,TRBD1,TRBV18,TRBJ2-7,TGTGCCAGCTCAGTATCCGGGACAGGGGGGTACGAGCAGTACTTC,CASSVSGTGGYEQYF
.,.,TRBV7-2,TRBJ2-7,TGTGCCAGCAGCTTAGCTTCCGGAGGGTTTTGGTACGAGCAGTACTTC,CASSLASGGFWYEQYF
once,.,TRBV5-1,TRBJ2-7,TGCGCCAGCAGCTCGGCGACGGGATACGAGCAGTACTTC,CASSSATGYEQYF
.,TRBD1,TRBV2,TRBJ1-1,TGTGCCAGCAGACCAGGACAGGGCCTCGGGAACACTGAAGCTTTCTTT,CASRPGQGLGNTEAFF
.,.,TRBV7-9,TRBJ1-1,TGTGCCAGCAGCAAACCGGGGGGAAACACTGAAGCTTTCTTT,CASSKPGGNTEAFF
.,.,TRBV10-3,TRBJ2-7,TGTGCCATCAGTGAGTCGGCAGCGAGCTCCTACGAGCAGTACTTC,CAISESAASSYEQYF
.,.,TRBV29-1,TRBJ2-6,TGCAGCGTTGCGTCGAGGTCTGGGGCCAACGTCCTGACTTTC,CSVASRSGANVLTF
.,.,TRBV2,TRBJ2-4,TGTGCCAGCACGGGTGGAGACCTAGCCAAAAACATTCAGTACTTC,CASTGGDLAKNIQYF
.,TRBD2,TRBV6-2/TRBV6-3,TRBJ2-1,TGTGCCAGCAGTGCCCGACTAGCGGCTTACTCCTACAATGAGCAGTTCTTC,CASSARLAAYSYNEQFF
.,TRBD1,TRBV11-3,TRBJ2-7,TGTGCCAGCAGCCCGGGACAGGGAAACTACGAGCAGTACTTC,CASSPGQGNYEQYF
few,.,TRBV7-9,TRBJ1-2,TGTGCCAGCAGTCCCATGGGGGGGGCTAACTATGGCTACACCTTC,CASSPMGGANYGYTF
few,TRBD1,TRBV5-4,TRBJ1-3,TGTGCCAGCAGCCTCGGGACAGGTCTGAGCTCTGGAAACACCATATATTTT,CASSLGTGLSSGNTIYF
.,.,TRBV9,TRBJ1-2,TGTGCCAGCAGCGCAACGCATACAGGGAACTATGGCTACACCTTC,CASSATHTGNYGYTF
.,TRBD1,TRBV7-8,TRBJ2-3,TGTGCCAGCAGCTTATTGAGGTTGTGGGGACAGGGCCGGGATACGCAGTATTTT,CASSLLRLWGQGRDTQYF
.,TRBD1,TRBV7-9,TRBJ2-7,TGTGCCAGCAGCATTACCGGGACAGGGGCCTCCTACGAGCAGTACTTC,CASSITGTGASYEQYF
.,TRBD1,TRBV24-1,TRBJ2-3,TGTGCCACCAGTGATCCCCCCGGACAGGGGAGGGATACGCAGTATTTT,CATSDPPGQGRDTQYF
.,TRBD2,TRBV6-6,TRBJ2-2,TGTGCCAGCAGTCCCCCCGGGGGACTAATGCTTGGCGGGGAGCTGTTTTTT,CASSPPGGLMLGGELFF
.,.,TRBV19,TRBJ1-2,TGTGCCAGCAGGCGGGGGCTTCTAGCGGGCTACTATGGCTACACCTTC,CASRRGLLAGYYGYTF
.,TRBD1,TRBV19,TRBJ1-2,TGTGCCAGTAGTATTTCGGGGACAGGGATTGGCTACACCTTC,CASSISGTGIGYTF
.,.,TRBV7-2,TRBJ2-1,TGTGCCAGCAGCTTAAGCGGCTCCTACAATGAGCAGTTCTTC,CASSLSGSYNEQFF
.,TRBD1,TRBV19,TRBJ1-1,TGTGCCAGTAACGTACAGGGGTCGGGCACTGAAGCTTTCTTT,CASNVQGSGTEAFF
.,.,TRBV19,TRBJ2-7,TGTGCCAGTAGTACCTCGACAGATTCCTACGAGCAGTACTTC,CASSTSTDSYEQYF
.,TRBD1,TRBV4-2,TRBJ1-5,TGTGCCAGCAGCCAAGAACAGGGGCCCAATCAGCCCCAGCATTTT,CASSQEQGPNQPQHF
.,TRBD1,TRBV19,TRBJ2-7,TGTGCCAGTAGTAGGAGGACAGGGGACGGGCAGTACTTC,CASSRRTGDGQYF
.,TRBD1,TRBV29-1,TRBJ2-7,TGCAGCGTTGAATCAGGGGGCTACGAGCAGTACTTC,CSVESGGYEQYF
.,.,TRBV6-5,TRBJ2-4,TGTGCCAACCCCCGCGGGGCCAGGGCTAAAAACATTCAGTACTTC,CANPRGARAKNIQYF
.,.,TRBV4-3,TRBJ2-1,TGCGCCAGCAGCCTCAGGGGACCCAACAATGAGCAGTTCTTC,CASSLRGPNNEQFF
.,TRBD2,TRBV9,TRBJ2-5,TGTGCCAGCAGCCTCCCGGGACTAGCGGGTAGCGGAGAGACCCAGTACTTC,CASSLPGLAGSGETQYF
.,TRBD2,TRBV10-1,TRBJ2-3,TGCGCCAGCAGTACTAGCGGGGGGGCCGCCGATACGCAGTATTTT,CASSTSGGAADTQYF
.,TRBD2,TRBV13,TRBJ2-3,TGTGCCAGCAGCTTAGGCCTTGCTGGACTAGCGGGGGCAGATACGCAGTATTTT,CASSLGLAGLAGADTQYF
.,TRBD1,TRBV6-6,TRBJ2-1,TGTGCCAGCAGTGGAGCCGGGACAGGGAGCAATGAGCAGTTCTTC,CASSGAGTGSNEQFF
.,TRBD1,TRBV6-6,TRBJ1-3,TGTGCCAGCAGGGCCCTGGGACAGGGAGCTGGAAACACCATATATTTT,CASRALGQGAGNTIYF
.,.,TRBV2,TRBJ2-7,TGTGCCAGCAGTGAGGAGGGGCGGGGCGAGCAGTACTTC,CASSEEGRGEQYF
.,.,TRBV2,TRBJ2-7,TGTGCCAGCAGTGGATTTGGGAGGAGCGAGCAGTACTTC,CASSGFGRSEQYF
.,TRBD1,TRBV27,TRBJ1-2,TGTGCCAGCAGTTTTAGGACAGGCTCTGGCTACACCTTC,CASSFRTGSGYTF